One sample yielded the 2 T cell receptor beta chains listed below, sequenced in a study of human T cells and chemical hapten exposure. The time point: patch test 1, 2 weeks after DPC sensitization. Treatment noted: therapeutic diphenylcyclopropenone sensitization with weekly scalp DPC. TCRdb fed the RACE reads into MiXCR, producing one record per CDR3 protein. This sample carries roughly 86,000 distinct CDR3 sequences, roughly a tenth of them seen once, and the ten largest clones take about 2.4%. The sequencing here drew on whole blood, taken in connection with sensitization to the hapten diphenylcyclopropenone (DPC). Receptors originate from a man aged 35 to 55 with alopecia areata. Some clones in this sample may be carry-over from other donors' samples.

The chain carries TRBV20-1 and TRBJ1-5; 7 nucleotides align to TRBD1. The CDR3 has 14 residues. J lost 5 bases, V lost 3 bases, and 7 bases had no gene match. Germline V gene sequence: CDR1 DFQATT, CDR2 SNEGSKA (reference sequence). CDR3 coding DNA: TGCAGTGCTAGGCCGACAGGGCGGGATCAGCCCCAGCATTTT. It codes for CSARPTGRDQPQHF.

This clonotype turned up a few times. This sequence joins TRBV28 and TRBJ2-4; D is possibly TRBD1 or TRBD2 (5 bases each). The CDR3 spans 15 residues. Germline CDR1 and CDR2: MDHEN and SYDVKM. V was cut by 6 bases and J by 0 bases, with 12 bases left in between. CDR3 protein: CASSPGALAKNIQYF. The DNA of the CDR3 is TGTGCCAGCAGCCCCGGGGCGCTAGCCAAAAACATTCAGTACTTC.